The present TCR beta chain was sequenced within a study of control samples from healthy donors and cancer patients. Profiling relied on immunoSEQ multiplex PCR, and the TCRdb table lists in-frame clones only, not all of them. The repertoire holds about 92,000 clones, more than 75% seen once, with around a tenth in the top ten. The receptor's source is a woman aged 60-70 years in good health. The sequencing input was blood.

The CDR3 region has the DNA TGTGCCAGCAGTTTGCCGTACAGGGGGCAAAATGAGCAGTTCTTC. It is translated as CASSLPYRGQNEQFF. V usage is TRBV27 and J usage is TRBJ2-1, with TRBD1 identical over 9 bases. The CDR3 consists of 15 residues. J gave up 7 bases and V 3 bases, and 7 bases lay outside the gene matches. Germline loops: CDR1 MNHEY, CDR2 SMNVEV (reference sequence).